This T cell receptor (beta chain) originates from a study of identical twins. MiXCR was run by TCRdb on the 5' RACE reads, yielding one entry per CDR3 protein. The sample includes approximately 690,000 distinct CDR3 sequences, over 5% of them seen just once. A remark on this clonotype: Its specificity is unknown.

Germline CDR1 is MDHEN and CDR2 is SYDVKM. V was pared by 2 bases and J by 9 bases, with 18 bases of the junction left unmatched. The CDR3 loop spans 20 amino acids. General study points: Sequences that were beta out-of-frame showed weaker excess twin sharing. Cross-sectional statistical analysis, not tracking of the same donors, underpinned the conclusions. Alpha sequences out of frame and shared by twins had excess low generation probability. There was more out-of-frame TCR alpha sharing in monozygotic twins than models estimated.

Sequencing used naive T cells sorted from blood. V usage is TRBV28 and J usage is TRBJ2-1; 14 bases are shared with TRBD2. The clonotype was recovered from a man aged 18 to 35 in good health. The CDR3 spells CASSLGQPGLAGGIRREQFF. Written as DNA, the CDR3 is TGTGCCAGCAGTTTAGGACAGCCTGGACTAGCGGGAGGTATTAGGCGTGAGCAGTTCTTC.